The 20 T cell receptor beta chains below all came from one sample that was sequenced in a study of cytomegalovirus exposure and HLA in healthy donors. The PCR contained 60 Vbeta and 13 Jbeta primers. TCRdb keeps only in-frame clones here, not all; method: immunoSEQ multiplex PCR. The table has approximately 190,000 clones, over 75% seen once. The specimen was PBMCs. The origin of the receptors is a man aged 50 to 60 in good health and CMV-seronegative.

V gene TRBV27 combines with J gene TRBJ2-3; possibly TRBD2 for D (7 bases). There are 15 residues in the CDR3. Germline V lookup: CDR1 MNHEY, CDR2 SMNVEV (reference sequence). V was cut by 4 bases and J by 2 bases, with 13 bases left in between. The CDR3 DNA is TGTGCCAGCAGTTCCTTGCGGGGGCCCACAGATACGCAGTATTTT. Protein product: CASSSLRGPTDTQYF.

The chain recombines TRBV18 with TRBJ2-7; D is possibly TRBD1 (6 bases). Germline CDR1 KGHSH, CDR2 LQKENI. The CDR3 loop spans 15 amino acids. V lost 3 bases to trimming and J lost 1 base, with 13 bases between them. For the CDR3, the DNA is TGTGCCAGCTCACCCATATCGGGACAATCCTACGAGCAGTACTTC. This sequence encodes CASSPISGQSYEQYF.

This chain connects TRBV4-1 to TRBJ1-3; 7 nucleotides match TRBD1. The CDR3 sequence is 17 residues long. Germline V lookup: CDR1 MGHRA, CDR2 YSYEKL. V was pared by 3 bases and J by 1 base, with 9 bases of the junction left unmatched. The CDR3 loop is CASSQADRRVSGNTIYF. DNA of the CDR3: TGCGCCAGCAGCCAGGCGGACAGGAGGGTTTCTGGAAACACCATATATTTT.

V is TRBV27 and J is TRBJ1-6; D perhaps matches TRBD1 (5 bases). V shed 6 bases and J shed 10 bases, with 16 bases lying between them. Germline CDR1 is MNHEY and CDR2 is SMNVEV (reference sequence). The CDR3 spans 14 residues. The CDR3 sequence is CASSIRDSTSPLHF. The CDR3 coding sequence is TGTGCCAGCAGCATCCGGGACTCGACCTCACCCCTCCACTTT.

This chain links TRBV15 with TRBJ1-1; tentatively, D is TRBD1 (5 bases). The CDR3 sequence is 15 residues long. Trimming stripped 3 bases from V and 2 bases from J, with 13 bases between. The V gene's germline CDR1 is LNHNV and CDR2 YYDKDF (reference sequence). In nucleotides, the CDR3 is TGTGCCACCAGCAGTCCAGACAGCGTTAACACTGAAGCTTTCTTT. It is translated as CATSSPDSVNTEAFF.

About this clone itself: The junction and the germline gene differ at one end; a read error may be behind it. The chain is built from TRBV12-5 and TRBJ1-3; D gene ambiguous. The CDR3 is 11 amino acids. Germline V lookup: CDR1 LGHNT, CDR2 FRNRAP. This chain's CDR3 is CASGSHSSPAF. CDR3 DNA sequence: TGTGCTAGTGGTTCCCACTCTAGTCCGGCTTTT.

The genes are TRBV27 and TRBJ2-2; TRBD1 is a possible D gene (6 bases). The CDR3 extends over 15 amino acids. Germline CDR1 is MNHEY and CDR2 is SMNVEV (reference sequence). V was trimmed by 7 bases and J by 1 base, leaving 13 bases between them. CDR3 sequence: CASKMGTMNTGELFF. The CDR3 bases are TGTGCCAGCAAAATGGGGACAATGAACACCGGGGAGCTGTTTTTT.

The CDR3 coding sequence is TGTGCCACCAGCCCTCGGGACTCACCCTACGAGCAGTACTTC. Translated: CATSPRDSPYEQYF. J is TRBJ2-7 and V is TRBV15, with a possible D match to TRBD2 (6 bases). The CDR3 is 14 amino acids. CDR1 is LNHNV, CDR2 YYDKDF, per germline (reference sequence). V lost 5 bases and J lost 2, with 13 bases in between.

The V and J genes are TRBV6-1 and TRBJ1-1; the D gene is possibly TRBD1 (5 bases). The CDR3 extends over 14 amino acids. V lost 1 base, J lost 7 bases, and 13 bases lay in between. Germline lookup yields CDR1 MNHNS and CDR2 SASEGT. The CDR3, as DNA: TGTGCCAGCAGTGAAGGGGACTCTAGACGTGAAGCTTTCTTT. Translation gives CASSEGDSRREAFF.

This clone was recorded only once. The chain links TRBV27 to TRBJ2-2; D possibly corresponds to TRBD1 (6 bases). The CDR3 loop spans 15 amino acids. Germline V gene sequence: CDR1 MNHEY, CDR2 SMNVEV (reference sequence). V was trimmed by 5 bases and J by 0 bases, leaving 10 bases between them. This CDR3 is CASSPTGTNTGELFF. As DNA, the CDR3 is TGTGCCAGCAGTCCGACAGGCACGAACACCGGGGAGCTGTTTTTT.

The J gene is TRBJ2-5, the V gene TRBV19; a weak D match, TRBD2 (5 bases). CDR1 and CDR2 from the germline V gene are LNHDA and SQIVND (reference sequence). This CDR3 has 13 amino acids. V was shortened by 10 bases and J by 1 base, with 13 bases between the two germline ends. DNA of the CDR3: TGTGCCACCAGAGAGAGGGCCCAAGAGACCCAGTACTTC. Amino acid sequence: CATRERAQETQYF.

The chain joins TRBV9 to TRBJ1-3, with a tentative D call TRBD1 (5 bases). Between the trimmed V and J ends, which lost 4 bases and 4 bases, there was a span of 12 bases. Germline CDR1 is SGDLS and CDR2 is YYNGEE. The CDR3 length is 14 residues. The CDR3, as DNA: TGTGCCAGCAGCCCCCAGGGTTCGGGAAACACCATATATTTT. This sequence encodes CASSPQGSGNTIYF.

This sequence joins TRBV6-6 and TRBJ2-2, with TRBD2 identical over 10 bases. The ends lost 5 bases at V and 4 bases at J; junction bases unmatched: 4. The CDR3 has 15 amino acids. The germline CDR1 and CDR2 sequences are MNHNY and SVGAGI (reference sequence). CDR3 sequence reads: CASSPGTSATGELFF. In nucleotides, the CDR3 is TGTGCCAGCAGTCCGGGGACTAGCGCCACCGGGGAGCTGTTTTTT.

The CDR3 DNA sequence: TGCGCCAGCAGCCCCGTAGCGGGGGGGCAAGAGACCCAGTACTTC. Translation: CASSPVAGGQETQYF. This rearrangement joins TRBV5-1 to TRBJ2-5; 11 bases are shared with TRBD2. Looked up from germline, CDR1 is SGHRS and CDR2 is YFSETQ. The CDR3 is made up of 15 amino acids. Unmatched junction bases numbered 4, after V lost 4 bases and J lost 2 bases.

This CDR3 is CASSLADPSVQEQYF. CDR3 nucleotides: TGTGCCAGCAGCTTAGCCGATCCGTCTGTACAGGAGCAGTACTTC. This chain joins TRBV7-2 and TRBJ2-7; no reliable D call. The CDR3 runs 15 residues. Germline-derived CDR1 and CDR2 are SGHTA and FQGNSA. V gave up 0 bases and J gave up 7 bases, with 16 bases separating them. Full variable domain (missing parts from reference TRBV7-2 and TRBJ2-7): GAGVSQSPSNKVTEKGKDVELRCDPISGHTALYWYRQSLGQGLEFLIYFQGNSAPDKSGLPSDRFSAERTGGSVSTLTIQRTQQEDSAVYLCASSLADPSVQEQYFGPGTRLTVT.

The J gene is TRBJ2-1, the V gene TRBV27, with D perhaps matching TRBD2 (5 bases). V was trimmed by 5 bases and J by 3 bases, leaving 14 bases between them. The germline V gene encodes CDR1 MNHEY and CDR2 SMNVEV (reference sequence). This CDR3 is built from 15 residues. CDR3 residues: CASSPSGGFYNEQFF. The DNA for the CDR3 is TGTGCCAGCAGTCCCTCGGGCGGGTTCTACAATGAGCAGTTCTTC.

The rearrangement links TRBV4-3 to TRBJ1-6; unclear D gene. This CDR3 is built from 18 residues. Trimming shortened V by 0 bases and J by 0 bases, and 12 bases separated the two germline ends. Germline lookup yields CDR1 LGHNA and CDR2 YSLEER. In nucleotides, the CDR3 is TGCGCCAGCAGCCAAGATCGGGAGTCCACCTCCTATAATTCACCCCTCCACTTT. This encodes CASSQDRESTSYNSPLHF.

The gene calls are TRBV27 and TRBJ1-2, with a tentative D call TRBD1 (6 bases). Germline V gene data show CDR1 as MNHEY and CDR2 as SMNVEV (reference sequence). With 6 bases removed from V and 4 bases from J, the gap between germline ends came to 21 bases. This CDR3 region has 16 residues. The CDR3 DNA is TGTGCCAGCAGCTCCCTCGGGGGGGCGGGTAGCTATGGCTACACCTTC. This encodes CASSSLGGAGSYGYTF.

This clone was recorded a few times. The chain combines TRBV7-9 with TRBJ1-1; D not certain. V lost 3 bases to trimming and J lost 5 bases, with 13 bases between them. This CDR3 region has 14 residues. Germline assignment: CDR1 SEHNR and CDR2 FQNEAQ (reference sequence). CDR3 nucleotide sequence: TGTGCCAGCAGCTTGACGGATGGGAGGACTGAAGCTTTCTTT. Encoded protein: CASSLTDGRTEAFF.

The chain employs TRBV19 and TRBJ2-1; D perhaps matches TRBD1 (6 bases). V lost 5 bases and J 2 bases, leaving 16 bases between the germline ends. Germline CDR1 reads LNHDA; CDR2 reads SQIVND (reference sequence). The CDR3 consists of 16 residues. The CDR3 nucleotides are TGTGCCAGTAGTCCCGGGACACTCAGGGCCTACAATGAGCAGTTCTTC. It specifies CASSPGTLRAYNEQFF. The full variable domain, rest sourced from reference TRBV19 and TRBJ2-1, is DGGITQSPKYLFRKEGQNVTLSCEQNLNHDAMYWYRQDPGQGLRLIYYSQIVNDFQKGDIAEGYSVSREKKESFPLTVTSAQKNPTAFYLCASSPGTLRAYNEQFFGPGTRLTVL.